These T cell receptor beta chains were read from a single sample in a study of blood T cell repertoires in COVID-19. The table came from immunoSEQ multiplex PCR; TCRdb's copy has only in-frame clones and leaves some out. The sample carries around 220,000 clones, about 93% recorded once. Source material: PBMCs or T cells enriched from blood (not recorded which). The receptors stem from a woman aged 18-29 years who had recovered from COVID-19. CDR3s include the opening cysteine and the closing phenylalanine or tryptophan. D genes are given only for firm matches. Rows may omit the clone size; those that give it use once, few, many or a size class.

CDR3nt: TGTGCCAGCAGCTACCGGGACAGGGATGAAAAACTGTTTTTT
CDR3aa: CASSYRDRDEKLFF
v_gene: TRBV25-1
d_gene: TRBD1
j_gene: TRBJ1-4
abundance: -

CDR3nt: TGCGCCAGAAAAGGACTAGCGGGAACGCAGGAGCAGTACTTC
CDR3aa: CARKGLAGTQEQYF
v_gene: TRBV10-1
d_gene: TRBD2
j_gene: TRBJ2-7
abundance: -

CDR3nt: TGTGCCAGCAGCCCGAGCAATGGAGATACGCAGTATTTT
CDR3aa: CASSPSNGDTQYF
v_gene: TRBV12-3/TRBV12-4
d_gene: -
j_gene: TRBJ2-3
abundance: -

CDR3nt: TGTGCCAGCAGCTTAACTGGGGTAGGGGCGATTCATAGCAATCAGCCCCAGCATTTT
CDR3aa: CASSLTGVGAIHSNQPQHF
v_gene: TRBV7-3
d_gene: -
j_gene: TRBJ1-5
abundance: once

CDR3nt: TGTGCCAGCAGCCCAGACACAGGGAGAAACACTGAAGCTTTCTTT
CDR3aa: CASSPDTGRNTEAFF
v_gene: TRBV7-2
d_gene: -
j_gene: TRBJ1-1
abundance: -

CDR3nt: TGTGCCAGCACCGGCTATAGCGCCAAAAACATTCAGTACTTC
CDR3aa: CASTGYSAKNIQYF
v_gene: TRBV28
d_gene: -
j_gene: TRBJ2-4
abundance: -

CDR3nt: TGTGCCAGCAGCCCCGGGACAGGGCCTTATGGCTACACCTTC
CDR3aa: CASSPGTGPYGYTF
v_gene: TRBV5-4
d_gene: TRBD1
j_gene: TRBJ1-2
abundance: -

CDR3nt: TGTGCCAGCAGCCCCTCCGGTGGGACACGAGAAGAGACCCAGTACTTC
CDR3aa: CASSPSGGTREETQYF
v_gene: TRBV7-2
d_gene: -
j_gene: TRBJ2-5
abundance: -

CDR3nt: TGTGCCAGCAATAGCCGGGACAGGGAAAATGGCTACACCTTC
CDR3aa: CASNSRDRENGYTF
v_gene: TRBV2
d_gene: TRBD1
j_gene: TRBJ1-2
abundance: -

CDR3nt: TGTGCCAGCAGCTTGATCCCTAGCGGTTTCACAGATACGCAGTATTTT
CDR3aa: CASSLIPSGFTDTQYF
v_gene: TRBV5-4
d_gene: TRBD2
j_gene: TRBJ2-3
abundance: -

CDR3nt: TGTGCCAGCAGTTTAACAGGGTGGTCTGGGGCCAACGTCCTGACTTTC
CDR3aa: CASSLTGWSGANVLTF
v_gene: TRBV28
d_gene: -
j_gene: TRBJ2-6
abundance: -

CDR3nt: TGCGCCAGCAGCCAAGGCGGCGGGAGGGCCACAGATACGCAGTATTTT
CDR3aa: CASSQGGGRATDTQYF
v_gene: TRBV4-1
d_gene: TRBD2
j_gene: TRBJ2-3
abundance: -

CDR3nt: TGTGCCAGTGCAACAGGGGCGGGCACAGATACGCAGTATTTT
CDR3aa: CASATGAGTDTQYF
v_gene: TRBV2
d_gene: TRBD1
j_gene: TRBJ2-3
abundance: -

CDR3nt: TGTGCCAGTAGTATAGGCGGGAGGGTTGCCGGGGAGCTGTTTTTT
CDR3aa: CASSIGGRVAGELFF
v_gene: TRBV19
d_gene: TRBD2
j_gene: TRBJ2-2
abundance: -

CDR3nt: TGCGCCAGCAGCTGGTCAGGGGCCGCCGACTACGAGCAGTACTTC
CDR3aa: CASSWSGAADYEQYF
v_gene: TRBV5-1
d_gene: -
j_gene: TRBJ2-7
abundance: -

CDR3nt: TGCGCCAGCAGCTTGGCCTCGGGGAACACTGAAGCTTTCTTT
CDR3aa: CASSLASGNTEAFF
v_gene: TRBV5-1
d_gene: -
j_gene: TRBJ1-1
abundance: -

CDR3nt: TGTGCCAGCAGCTACCGGACTGAAGCTTTCTTT
CDR3aa: CASSYRTEAFF
v_gene: TRBV7-9
d_gene: -
j_gene: TRBJ1-1
abundance: -

CDR3nt: TGTGCCAGCAGCATAGGTGGGAGGGGAGGTAATGAAAAACTGTTTTTT
CDR3aa: CASSIGGRGGNEKLFF
v_gene: TRBV7-2
d_gene: -
j_gene: TRBJ1-4
abundance: -

CDR3nt: TGCGCCAGCAGCCAAGGGATCTCGTCGAGGGGGTTGGACACTGAAGCTTTCTTT
CDR3aa: CASSQGISSRGLDTEAFF
v_gene: TRBV4-1
d_gene: -
j_gene: TRBJ1-1
abundance: -

CDR3nt: TGTGCCAGCAGTGCAGGACAGTTGGATGGCTACACCTTC
CDR3aa: CASSAGQLDGYTF
v_gene: TRBV2
d_gene: -
j_gene: TRBJ1-2
abundance: -

CDR3nt: TGTGCCAGCAGCACGCCAGGGGGCTTTAACTATGGCTACACCTTC
CDR3aa: CASSTPGGFNYGYTF
v_gene: TRBV7-2
d_gene: TRBD1
j_gene: TRBJ1-2
abundance: -

CDR3nt: TGCACGGGAGGGTCTCGAGAGACCCAGTACTTC
CDR3aa: CTGGSRETQYF
v_gene: TRBV20-1
d_gene: TRBD2
j_gene: TRBJ2-5
abundance: -

CDR3nt: TGTGCCAGCAGTTTAGGGACAGGGGGCCAGTCACCCCTCCACTTT
CDR3aa: CASSLGTGGQSPLHF
v_gene: TRBV28
d_gene: TRBD1
j_gene: TRBJ1-6
abundance: -

CDR3nt: TGCGCCAGCAGCGATGACACGGGACAGACCTACGAGCAGTACTTC
CDR3aa: CASSDDTGQTYEQYF
v_gene: TRBV4-1
d_gene: TRBD1
j_gene: TRBJ2-7
abundance: -

CDR3nt: TGCGCCAGCAGCCAAGATTTAACTAGCGGGAGGTACGAGCAGTACTTC
CDR3aa: CASSQDLTSGRYEQYF
v_gene: TRBV4-1
d_gene: TRBD2
j_gene: TRBJ2-7
abundance: few

CDR3nt: TGTGCCAGCAGTGTTCAGCGGGGGGCTGCAGATACGCAGTATTTT
CDR3aa: CASSVQRGAADTQYF
v_gene: TRBV2
d_gene: TRBD2
j_gene: TRBJ2-3
abundance: once

CDR3nt: TGTGCCAGCAGTAACCGGGCCCGAGGAGGCACTGAAGCTTTCTTT
CDR3aa: CASSNRARGGTEAFF
v_gene: TRBV6-6
d_gene: -
j_gene: TRBJ1-1
abundance: -

CDR3nt: TGTGCCAGCAGGGAAACAGGGTTCTGGAATGAGCAGTTCTTC
CDR3aa: CASRETGFWNEQFF
v_gene: TRBV2
d_gene: -
j_gene: TRBJ2-1
abundance: -

CDR3nt: TGCAGCGTTGAAAGGGGGCGGAGGGGGCGGAATGGCTACACCTTC
CDR3aa: CSVERGRRGRNGYTF
v_gene: TRBV29-1
d_gene: TRBD1
j_gene: TRBJ1-2
abundance: -

CDR3nt: TGTGCCAGCAGGACTAGCGGCGCCCTCGAGCAGTACTTC
CDR3aa: CASRTSGALEQYF
v_gene: TRBV27
d_gene: TRBD2
j_gene: TRBJ2-7
abundance: few

CDR3nt: TGTGCCAGCAGTTCCGACAGTTACACTGAAGCTTTCTTT
CDR3aa: CASSSDSYTEAFF
v_gene: TRBV12-3/TRBV12-4
d_gene: -
j_gene: TRBJ1-1
abundance: -

CDR3nt: TGTGCCAGCAGTTCGGGGAGAGGTACTGAAGCTTTCTTT
CDR3aa: CASSSGRGTEAFF
v_gene: TRBV2
d_gene: -
j_gene: TRBJ1-1
abundance: -

CDR3nt: TGTGCCAGTAGTATAGAGGGAGTGAACACTGAAGCTTTCTTT
CDR3aa: CASSIEGVNTEAFF
v_gene: TRBV19
d_gene: -
j_gene: TRBJ1-1
abundance: -

CDR3nt: TGTGCCACCAGCAGAGGAGAGGGCGTAGAAGGCTACACCTTC
CDR3aa: CATSRGEGVEGYTF
v_gene: TRBV15
d_gene: -
j_gene: TRBJ1-2
abundance: once